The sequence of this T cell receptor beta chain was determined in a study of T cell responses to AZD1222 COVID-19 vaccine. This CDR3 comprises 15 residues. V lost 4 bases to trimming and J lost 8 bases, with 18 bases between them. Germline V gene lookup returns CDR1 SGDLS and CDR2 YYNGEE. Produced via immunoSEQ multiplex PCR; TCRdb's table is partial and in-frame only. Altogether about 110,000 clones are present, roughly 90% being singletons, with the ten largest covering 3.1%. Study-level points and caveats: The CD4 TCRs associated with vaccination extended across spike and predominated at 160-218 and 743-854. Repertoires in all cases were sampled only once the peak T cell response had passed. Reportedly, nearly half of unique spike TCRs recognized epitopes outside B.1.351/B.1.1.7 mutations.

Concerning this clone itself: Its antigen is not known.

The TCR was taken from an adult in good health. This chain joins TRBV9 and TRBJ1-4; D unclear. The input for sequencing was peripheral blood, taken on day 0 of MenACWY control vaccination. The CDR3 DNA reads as TGTGCCAGCAGCACCCGGAGGGAGGGATGGGAAAAACTGTTTTTT. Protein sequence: CASSTRREGWEKLFF.